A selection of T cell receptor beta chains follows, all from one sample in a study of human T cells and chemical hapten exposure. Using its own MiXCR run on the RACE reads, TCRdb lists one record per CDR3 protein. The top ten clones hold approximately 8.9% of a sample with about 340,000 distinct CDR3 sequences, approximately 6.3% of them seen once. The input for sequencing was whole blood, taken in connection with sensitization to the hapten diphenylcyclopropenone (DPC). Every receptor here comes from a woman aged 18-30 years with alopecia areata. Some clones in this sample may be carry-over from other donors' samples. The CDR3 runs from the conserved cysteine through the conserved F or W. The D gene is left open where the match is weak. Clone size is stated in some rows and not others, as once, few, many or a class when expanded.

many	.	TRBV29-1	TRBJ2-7	CSVVGGNEQYF	TGCAGCGTTGTGGGCGGGAACGAGCAGTACTTC
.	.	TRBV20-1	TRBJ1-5	CSAQQMSNQPQHF	TGCAGTGCTCAACAGATGAGCAATCAGCCCCAGCATTTT
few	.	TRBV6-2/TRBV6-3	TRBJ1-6	CASSYSIRGSPLHF	TGTGCCAGCAGTTACTCGATCCGGGGATCACCCCTCCACTTT
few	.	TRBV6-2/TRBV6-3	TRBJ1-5	CASTQRGGVYPNQPQHF	TGTGCCAGCACCCAGCGGGGGGGCGTCTACCCCAATCAGCCCCAGCATTTT
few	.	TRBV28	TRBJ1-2	CASSYPFYGYTF	TGTGCCAGCAGTTACCCTTTCTATGGCTACACCTTC
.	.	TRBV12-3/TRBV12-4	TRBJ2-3	CASSSPGGSPDTQYF	TGTGCCAGCAGTTCTCCGGGGGGCAGCCCAGATACGCAGTATTTT
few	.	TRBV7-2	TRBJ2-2	CASSSQSGSTNTGELFF	TGTGCCAGCAGCTCCCAATCAGGGTCTACGAACACCGGGGAGCTGTTTTTT
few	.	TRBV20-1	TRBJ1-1	CSASTTDFEAFF	TGCAGTGCTAGTACGACGGATTTTGAAGCTTTCTTT
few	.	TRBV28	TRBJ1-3	CASSWVSGNTIYF	TGTGCCAGCAGTTGGGTCTCTGGAAACACCATATATTTT
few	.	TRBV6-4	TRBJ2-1	CASSDKGGAGNEQFF	TGTGCCAGCAGTGACAAGGGGGGCGCTGGCAATGAGCAGTTCTTC
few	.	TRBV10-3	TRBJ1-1	CAISESETEAFF	TGTGCCATCAGTGAGTCGGAAACTGAAGCTTTCTTT
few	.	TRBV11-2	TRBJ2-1	CASSLEGPGNEQFF	TGTGCCAGCAGCTTGGAGGGACCCGGCAATGAGCAGTTCTTC
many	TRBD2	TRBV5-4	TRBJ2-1	CASSLAGAGGRYNEQFF	TGTGCCAGCAGCTTGGCCGGGGCGGGGGGGCGGTACAATGAGCAGTTCTTC
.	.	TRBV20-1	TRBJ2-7	CSAGGDSYEQYF	TGCAGTGCTGGAGGGGATTCCTACGAGCAGTACTTC
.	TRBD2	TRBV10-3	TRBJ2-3	CAINPGLAVTDTQYF	TGTGCCATCAACCCGGGACTAGCTGTTACAGATACGCAGTATTTT
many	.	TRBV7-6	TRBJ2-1	CASSPGPFESSYNEQFF	TGTGCCAGCAGCCCTGGACCATTCGAGAGCTCCTACAATGAGCAGTTCTTC
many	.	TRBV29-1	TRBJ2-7	CSVALRGYEQYF	TGCAGCGTTGCCCTTAGGGGCTACGAGCAGTACTTC
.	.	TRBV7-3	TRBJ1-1	CASSLTRGNTEAFF	TGTGCCAGCAGCCTAACGAGGGGGAACACTGAAGCTTTCTTT
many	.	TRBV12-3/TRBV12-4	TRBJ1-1	CASTLEGTEAFF	TGTGCCAGCACCTTGGAGGGCACTGAAGCTTTCTTT
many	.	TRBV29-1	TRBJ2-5	CSLRGGGEETQYF	TGCAGCCTGAGGGGAGGTGGGGAAGAGACCCAGTACTTC
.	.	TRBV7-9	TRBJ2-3	CASRPPPKNLADTQYF	TGTGCCAGCAGACCTCCCCCAAAAAACCTAGCGGATACGCAGTATTTT
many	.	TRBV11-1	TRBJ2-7	CASRIGQPGGGEQYF	TGTGCCAGCAGGATTGGACAGCCCGGTGGAGGAGAGCAGTACTTC
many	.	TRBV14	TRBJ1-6	CASSQDLNSPLHF	TGTGCCAGCAGCCAAGATCTTAATTCACCCCTCCACTTT
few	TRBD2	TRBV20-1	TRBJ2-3	CSASSSGDTDTQYF	TGCAGTGCTAGTTCTAGCGGGGACACAGATACGCAGTATTTT
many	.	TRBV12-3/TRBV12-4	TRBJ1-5	CASSTRQSIDQPQHF	TGTGCCAGCAGTACGAGACAATCAATTGATCAGCCCCAGCATTTT
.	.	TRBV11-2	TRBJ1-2	CASSLGFEANYGYTF	TGTGCCAGCAGCTTGGGTTTCGAAGCTAACTATGGCTACACCTTC
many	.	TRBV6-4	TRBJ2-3	CASSDIEGADTQYF	TGTGCCAGCAGTGACATCGAGGGGGCAGATACGCAGTATTTT
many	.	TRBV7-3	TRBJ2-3	CASSPGRAGDTQYF	TGTGCCAGCAGCCCGGGACGGGCCGGAGATACGCAGTATTTT
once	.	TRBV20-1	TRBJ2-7	CSASRTARSYEQYF	TGCAGTGCTAGCAGGACAGCCCGCTCCTACGAGCAGTACTTC
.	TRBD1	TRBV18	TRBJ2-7	CASSPFDRATYEQYF	TGTGCCAGCTCACCCTTCGACAGGGCAACCTACGAGCAGTACTTC
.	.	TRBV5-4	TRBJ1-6	CASSQGVWNNSPLHF	TGTGCCAGCAGCCAAGGGGTTTGGAATAATTCACCCCTCCACTTT
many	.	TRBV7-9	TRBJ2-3	CASSLDLTEGTDTQYF	TGTGCCAGCAGCTTAGATCTGACCGAGGGCACAGATACGCAGTATTTT
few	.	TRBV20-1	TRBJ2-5	CSARLLDYQYF	TGCAGTGCTAGACTGCTCGACTACCAGTACTTC
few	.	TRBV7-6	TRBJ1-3	CASSLYGVSGNTIYF	TGTGCCAGCAGCTTATATGGGGTCTCTGGAAACACCATATATTTT
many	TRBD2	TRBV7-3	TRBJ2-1	CASSLMPGGPNEQFF	TGTGCCAGCAGCTTAATGCCGGGGGGGCCCAATGAGCAGTTCTTC
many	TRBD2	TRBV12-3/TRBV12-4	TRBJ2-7	CASSFSREGEQYF	TGTGCCAGCAGTTTCTCCAGGGAGGGCGAGCAGTACTTC
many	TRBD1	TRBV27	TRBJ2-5	CASRVDRAETQYF	TGTGCCAGCAGGGTGGACAGGGCTGAGACCCAGTACTTC
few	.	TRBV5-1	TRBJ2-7	CASSWPPDTYYYEQYF	TGCGCCAGCAGCTGGCCCCCCGACACGTACTACTACGAGCAGTACTTC
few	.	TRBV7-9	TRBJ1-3	CASSPVWGNSGNTIYF	TGTGCCAGCAGCCCGGTTTGGGGGAACTCTGGAAACACCATATATTTT
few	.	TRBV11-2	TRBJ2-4	CASRSHRANWPIAKNIQYF	TGTGCCAGCAGGTCCCACAGGGCGAATTGGCCTATAGCCAAAAACATTCAGTACTTC
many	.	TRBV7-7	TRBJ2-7	CASSPRLYGEQYF	TGTGCTAGCAGCCCCCGTCTGTACGGGGAGCAGTACTTC
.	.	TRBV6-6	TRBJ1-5	CASSYPSGGNSNQPQHF	TGTGCCAGCAGTTATCCGAGTGGCGGGAATAGCAATCAGCCCCAGCATTTT
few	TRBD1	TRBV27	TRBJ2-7	CASRIFGTGQTEQYF	TGTGCCAGCAGAATCTTCGGGACAGGTCAAACCGAGCAGTACTTC
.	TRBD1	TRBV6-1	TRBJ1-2	CASREPSGTGRTYGYTF	TGTGCCAGCAGGGAACCTTCCGGGACAGGGAGGACCTATGGCTACACCTTC
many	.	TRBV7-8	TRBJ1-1	CASSLQPRDTEAFF	TGTGCCAGCAGCCTCCAACCACGGGACACTGAAGCTTTCTTT
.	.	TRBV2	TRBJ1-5	CASGARYSNQPQHF	TGTGCCAGCGGGGCGCGTTATAGCAATCAGCCCCAGCATTTT
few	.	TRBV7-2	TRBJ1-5	CASSPMGMRLGNQPQHF	TGTGCCAGCAGCCCAATGGGGATGAGGCTCGGCAATCAGCCCCAGCATTTT
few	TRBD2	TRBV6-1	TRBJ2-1	CASSPQILAGEQFF	TGTGCCAGCAGTCCGCAAATACTAGCGGGGGAGCAGTTCTTC
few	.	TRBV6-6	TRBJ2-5	CASRRGAGETQYF	TGTGCCAGCAGAAGGGGGGCCGGAGAGACCCAGTACTTC
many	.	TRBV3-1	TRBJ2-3	CASSPGGGYRTDTQYF	TGTGCCAGCAGCCCCGGCGGTGGCTACCGCACAGATACGCAGTATTTT